What follows is one TCR beta chain and its context. This sample was taken from a study of T cells in localized non-small cell lung cancer. Only in-frame clones appear in the TCRdb table, and some are missing; sequencing was by immunoSEQ multiplex PCR. The sample has tens of thousands of clones, about nine tenths seen once. Trimming stripped 1 base from V and 6 bases from J, with 14 bases between. The CDR3 is 15 residues long. Germline assignment: CDR1 SGHRS and CDR2 YFSETQ. V and J are TRBV5-1 and TRBJ2-1, with D tentatively TRBD2 (5 bases). The sample consisted of peripheral blood, taken before any cancer treatment. The sequence came from a man aged 40-75 years with stage I squamous cell lung carcinoma. CDR3 DNA sequence: TGCGCCAGCAGCTTGTCTTCGGGGAGCGGCAATGAGCAGTTCTTC. It translates to CASSLSSGSGNEQFF.